Described below is a single T cell receptor (beta chain) sequence and its context. The antigen is undetermined. The repertoire was sequenced with immunoSEQ multiplex PCR; TCRdb's copy has only in-frame clones and lacks some. This table has 60,000 to 100,000 clones, less than 95% appearing once. V lost 4 bases and J 0 bases, leaving 16 bases between the germline ends. The CDR3 totals 16 residues. The germline V gene encodes CDR1 SGDLS and CDR2 YYNGEE. The data are from a study of OX40 agonist ivuxolimab in advanced cancers. Study information: A history of anti-PD-1, anti-PD-L1 or anti-CTLA-4 therapy was acceptable, and 40% to 45% had some. Points from the study as a whole: Low levels of normalized T-cell clonal expansion also appeared in some nonresponders.

The sequencing here drew on CD4+ or CD8+ T cells sorted from blood, taken in a trial of the OX40 agonist ivuxolimab. J is TRBJ1-2 and V is TRBV9; tentatively, D is TRBD1 (6 bases). This clonotype was obtained from an adult with an advanced solid tumor such as melanoma, head and neck, liver or kidney cancer. CDR3 in amino acids: CASSQDRLEANYGYTF. CDR3 nucleotide sequence: TGTGCCAGCAGCCAGGACAGACTCGAAGCTAACTATGGCTACACCTTC.